Below are 23 T cell receptor beta chains sequenced from a single sample in a study of monozygotic twins with inflammatory bowel disease. From the 5' RACE reads, TCRdb lists one entry per CDR3 protein and no DNA. Its table records roughly 150,000 distinct CDR3 sequences. The sample consisted of blood. These TCRs come from a human donor with ulcerative colitis or Crohn's disease, or a healthy co-twin of an affected twin (not recorded which).

The chain joins TRBV5-1 to TRBJ2-7; lacking DNA, the TRBD2 call made by TCRdb goes unchecked. The CDR3 runs 14 residues. Germline CDR1 and CDR2: SGHRS and YFSETQ. The CDR3 loop is CASSGTSGSHEQYF.

V and J are TRBV7-3 and TRBJ2-2; without DNA, the TCRdb call of TRBD1 cannot be checked. Looked up from germline, CDR1 is SGHTA and CDR2 is FQGTGA. The CDR3 extends over 16 amino acids. The CDR3 here is CASSRSWGLSTGELFF.

This chain uses TRBV20-1 with TRBJ1-6; TCRdb's D call of TRBD1 is untestable without DNA. Per the germline V gene, CDR1 is DFQATT and CDR2 is SNEGSKA (reference sequence). The CDR3 length is 15 residues. The CDR3 loop reads CSVPIGASNNSPLHF.

The rearrangement uses TRBV10-3 and TRBJ1-6; lacking DNA, the TRBD1 call made by TCRdb goes unchecked. This CDR3 region has 14 residues. Germline-derived CDR1 and CDR2 are ENHRY and SYGVKD. The chain's CDR3 is CAISEAQGDSPLHF.

The chain carries TRBV6-4 and TRBJ2-2. The germline V gene has CDR1 MRHNA and CDR2 SNTAGT. This CDR3 spans 12 amino acids. This chain's CDR3 is CASRRFTGELFF.

The chain has TRBV24-1 and TRBJ1-3. Germline CDR1 is KGHDR and CDR2 is SFDVKD. CDR3 size: 14 residues. The CDR3 here is CATSDEGPGNTIYF.

The genes are TRBV7-8 and TRBJ1-1; lacking DNA, the TRBD1 call made by TCRdb goes unchecked. Germline CDR1 and CDR2: SGHVS and FQNEAQ. The CDR3 runs 13 residues. The CDR3 region is CASSRGGPPEAFF.

CDR3: CASSPSGRKNTGELFF. The chain recombines TRBV12-3 or TRBV12-4 with TRBJ2-2; TCRdb calls TRBD1, which cannot be checked without DNA. The CDR3 runs to 16 residues.

This sequence joins TRBV5-1 and TRBJ2-7. This CDR3 is built from 13 residues. The germline CDR1 and CDR2 sequences are SGHRS and YFSETQ. The CDR3 is CASSLGLRAEQYF.

V gene TRBV7-2 combines with J gene TRBJ2-5. The CDR3 extends over 12 amino acids. The V gene's germline CDR1 is SGHTA and CDR2 FQGNSA. The CDR3 reads CASSRSRETQYF.

This sequence joins TRBV5-1 and TRBJ1-1. The CDR3 is 14 amino acids. CDR1 and CDR2 from the germline V gene are SGHRS and YFSETQ. The CDR3 protein is CASSLGQSSTEAFF. Looking up the rest from reference TRBV5-1 and TRBJ1-1 gives the full variable domain: KAGVTQTPRYLIKTRGQQVTLSCSPISGHRSVSWYQQTPGQGLQFLFEYFSETQRNKGNFPGRFSGRQFSNSRSEMNVSTLELGDSALYLCASSLGQSSTEAFFGQGTRLTVV.

This chain uses TRBV5-1 with TRBJ2-1; TCRdb gives TRBD1 as the D gene, but with no DNA this cannot be confirmed. CDR1 is SGHRS, CDR2 YFSETQ, per germline. There are 19 residues in the CDR3. The CDR3 here is CASSLPTGGSYSSYNEQFF.

J is TRBJ2-7 and V is TRBV12-3 or TRBV12-4. The CDR3 covers 12 residues. The CDR3 reads CASSSDSYEQYF.

The chain employs TRBV4-3 and TRBJ1-6. The CDR3 is 18 residues long. The germline gives CDR1 LGHNA, CDR2 YSLEER. The CDR3 loop is CASSQDQSPGLYNSPLHF.

The V call is TRBV5-1, the J call TRBJ2-3; TCRdb calls TRBD1, which cannot be checked without DNA. CDR1 SGHRS and CDR2 YFSETQ come from the germline V gene. The length of the CDR3 is 14 residues. This CDR3 reads CASSPGTSTDTQYF.

The V call is TRBV7-9, the J call TRBJ2-7; TCRdb gives TRBD2 as the D gene, but with no DNA this cannot be confirmed. This CDR3 has 17 amino acids. Germline V gene lookup returns CDR1 SEHNR and CDR2 FQNEAQ (reference sequence). The CDR3 loop reads CASSLEGLAGGPYEQYF.

This chain uses TRBV24-1 with TRBJ2-5; the TRBD1 assignment by TCRdb is unverifiable without DNA. This CDR3 is built from 14 residues. CDR1 KGHDR and CDR2 SFDVKD come from the germline V gene. This CDR3 is CATSGSTGFRTQYF.

The V call is TRBV5-1, the J call TRBJ2-7; TCRdb's D call of TRBD1 is untestable without DNA. The germline V gene encodes CDR1 SGHRS and CDR2 YFSETQ. This CDR3 is built from 15 residues. CDR3 loop: CASSLAGQGTYEQYF. The full variable domain, in which reference TRBV5-1 and TRBJ2-7 provide the parts outside the CDR3, is KAGVTQTPRYLIKTRGQQVTLSCSPISGHRSVSWYQQTPGQGLQFLFEYFSETQRNKGNFPGRFSGRQFSNSRSEMNVSTLELGDSALYLCASSLAGQGTYEQYFGPGTRLTVT.

The chain recombines TRBV5-1 with TRBJ1-2; TCRdb proposes TRBD1, but this gene call is untestable without DNA. Germline V lookup: CDR1 SGHRS, CDR2 YFSETQ. This CDR3 has 16 amino acids. This chain's CDR3 is CASSLTGTGDSYGYTF.

This chain links TRBV9 with TRBJ2-7. Looked up from germline, CDR1 is SGDLS and CDR2 is YYNGEE. This CDR3 contains 15 residues. The CDR3 sequence: CASSVGSAGPYEQYF.

The chain uses TRBV5-1 and TRBJ2-2; TCRdb designates TRBD2, a call that cannot be tested without DNA. CDR1 SGHRS and CDR2 YFSETQ come from the germline V gene. The length of the CDR3 is 15 residues. This CDR3 reads CASEDPGLSTGELFF.

The gene calls are TRBV7-2 and TRBJ2-3; TCRdb's assignment of TRBD2 cannot be checked, as there is no DNA. The germline V gene encodes CDR1 SGHTA and CDR2 FQGNSA. This CDR3 comprises 14 residues. CDR3 sequence reads: CASSALSSTDTQYF.

The chain has TRBV20-1 and TRBJ2-7; TCRdb proposes TRBD2, but this gene call is untestable without DNA. CDR1 DFQATT and CDR2 SNEGSKA come from the germline V gene (reference sequence). CDR3 size: 13 residues. CDR3 loop: CSANSGRADEQYF.